This record concerns one T cell receptor (beta chain) sequence. Its target is unknown. The sample belongs to a study of radiotherapy plus CTLA-4 blockade in lung cancer. Study in general: Objective responses were recorded in about 17% of patients, with disease control recorded in roughly 31%.

The protocol was immunoSEQ multiplex PCR, while the TCRdb copy is restricted to in-frame clones and leaves out a portion. The sample consists of 75,000 to 100,000 clones, around 88% of them appearing once. The CDR3 length is 15 residues. The germline V gene has CDR1 WSHSY and CDR2 SAAADI. V lost 0 bases to trimming and J lost 2 bases, with 11 bases between them. Overall study results and limits: Subsequent to radiotherapy plus ipilimumab, tumor-derived TCR clones underwent expansion in blood. Reports state that early shifts in blood T cell clones, with interferon-beta, best predicted response.

CTLA-4 blockade with ipilimumab, together with focal radiation, was given to patients with chemo-refractory metastatic non-small-cell lung cancer. The clonotype was recovered from a human donor with non-small cell lung cancer that progressed on radiotherapy plus ipilimumab. The material sequenced was peripheral blood, taken from a patient treated with radiotherapy plus ipilimumab. V is TRBV10-2 and J is TRBJ2-7; tentatively, D is TRBD2 (6 bases). The CDR3 reads CASSESSGTAYEQYF. The DNA for the CDR3 is TGCGCCAGCAGTGAGTCTAGCGGAACCGCCTACGAGCAGTACTTC.